This T cell receptor beta chain is from a study of Graves' ophthalmopathy and Graves' hyperthyroidism (dated by TCRdb to the late 2010s). Broadly, across the study: Peripheral blood was collected at initial diagnosis, prior to any treatment. To tell Graves' ophthalmopathy apart from Graves' hyperthyroidism, and to predict which patients would progress to ophthalmopathy, the study relied on TCR beta repertoire signatures. In total, some 130 blood samples were TCR-sequenced: approximately 42 ophthalmopathy, some 72 hyperthyroidism and some 17 hyperthyroidism-to-ophthalmopathy patients. To explore V-J signatures distinguishing ophthalmopathy from hyperthyroidism, a discovery set of 100 patients (fewer than 45 ophthalmopathy, about 57 stable hyperthyroidism) was enrolled. An independent validation cohort comprised some 19 hyperthyroidism patients and around 16 patients who later progressed from hyperthyroidism to ophthalmopathy. In roughly 6 hyperthyroidism patients, the T-cell repertoires found in thyroid tissue were compared with those found in blood. Following sampling, methimazole starting at 30 mg daily was administered to hyperthyroidism patients, and high-dose intravenous methylprednisolone was administered to ophthalmopathy patients. The 100 discovery patients were randomly split 7:3 into training and test sets. Study-wide conclusions, independent of this receptor: No statistical method was used to set the sample size in advance, and the investigators knew which group each participant was assigned to. The 13-signature model separated ophthalmopathy from stable hyperthyroidism with 87.88% sensitivity and 81% to 82% specificity in cross-validation, and 80%/75% in the test set. In validation, the model predicted ophthalmopathy progression with about 64% sensitivity and roughly 72% specificity; eleven to twelve predicted patients were CT-confirmed with GO in a median of roughly 6.8 months. Most expanded thyroid clonotypes with frequency above 0.001 were also detected in blood, suggesting blood repertoires may reflect the thyroid immune response.

TCR beta CDR3 regions were amplified from RNA transcripts for repertoire sequencing. HTBI primers and the Qiagen OneStep RT-PCR kit were used in a first-round RT-PCR, which was followed by a second-round multiplex PCR, size selection and purification. Sequencing of the libraries was carried out on an Illumina HiSeq2000 in paired-end mode with 100 bp reads. In the paper's pipeline: Reads were processed with SOAPnuke, discarding reads with adapters, uncalled bases, mean Phred below 15, or no exact constant-primer or identifier match. High-quality paired reads were merged with COPE v1.2.5. Clonotypes were defined as unique nucleotide sequences and were aligned to IMGT TRB V, D and J references using MiTCR v1.1. Analysis was restricted to V-J combinations with a frequency above 0.0001, which covered roughly 99% of repertoires. A TCR clonal expansion and chaos score per V-J combination was defined as the ratio of F50 clonal expansion to chaos observed in the TCRdist matrix. Welch's t-statistics and random forest were used to narrow the features down to 10 to 15 V-J combinations, which were then fed into a naive Bayes classifier. Thyroid-blood repertoire similarity was quantified with the Morisita-Horn index. TCRdb reran the public reads through fastp at Q25 and MiXCR, keeping productive beta chains. Every entry covers one CDR3 protein and lists the most common genes and DNA from its rows. The V and J calls come from TCRdb's annotation, not from the publication. The sample table records hundreds of thousands of distinct CDR3 sequences; about 21% of these occur just once. The ten largest account for 2.5% to 3.5% of the sample.

This clonotype was seen at least ten times. The specificity of this receptor is unknown. It has no much larger one-base neighbor in the sample; base qualities were not kept. A patient counted as having stable hyperthyroidism if there was no progression to ophthalmopathy within 18 months of follow-up. Hyperthyroidism patients were newly diagnosed, were aged 18 to 65 years, and had a disease duration under 2 months. Patients with other autoimmune diseases, uncontrolled infections, pregnancy or lactation were excluded from the study. Diagnosis was based on clinical symptoms, serum thyroxine, TRAb, thyroid ultrasound and orbital computed tomography. Using Ficoll-Paque density gradient centrifugation, PBMCs were isolated from 8.5 to 10 ml of fresh peripheral blood. Trizol reagent was used to extract the total RNA, and its quality was then checked on an Agilent 2100 Bioanalyzer. The CDR3 starts with the cysteine, ends with the phenylalanine, and has 13 residues. Of the read, only the CDR3 DNA is kept; its 39 bases are in frame from base 1. CDR1 and CDR2, per the germline V gene (reference sequence), are DFQATT and SNEGSKA. Germline trimming amounts to 5 bases on V and 3 bases on J, with 6 as the count of junction bases outside the gene matches.

Here the chain combines TRBV20-1 and TRBJ2-5; TRBD1 lines up with 7 middle nucleotides. This clonotype originated in a woman between 18 and 29 years old with stable Graves' hyperthyroidism. Donor details come from another sample of the same person, matched by shared clones. The sequencing input was peripheral blood. DNA sequence: TGCAGTGCTTGGGACAGTCGAAAAGAGACCCAGTACTTC. Its product reads: CSAWDSRKETQYF.